This T cell receptor (beta chain) was observed in a study of T cells after yellow fever vaccination. Study-wide results and caveats: Few clonotypes appeared in both CD4 and CD8 compartments. Reappearing after the booster were most of the clones from primary vaccination (about 95% CD4, approximately 88% CD8).

The table lists this clonotype with many counts. The V and J ends lost 0 bases and 5 bases, in that order; junction bases with no gene match: 17. This CDR3 is built from 19 residues. The germline gives CDR1 LGHNA, CDR2 YSLEER. TCR cDNA was made by 5'RACE template switching, adding a universal primer site and UMIs. Each CDR3 protein is one row after TCRdb ran MiXCR on the 5' RACE reads. The sample records 35,000 to 55,000 distinct CDR3 sequences, more than 6% being singletons. Sequenced here: PBMCs, either bulk or a sorted T-cell subset (CD4+, CD8+, memory, or dextramer-sorted; not recorded which), sampled 45 days after the yellow fever booster vaccination. This receptor was taken from a man aged 25-40 years who received the YFV17D yellow fever vaccine. The chain is built from TRBV4-3 and TRBJ2-3, with TRBD2 matching 7 bases. The CDR3: CASSQDPFGREMGGDTQYF. The CDR3 bases are TGCGCCAGCAGCCAAGATCCCTTCGGGCGGGAGATGGGCGGAGATACGCAGTATTTT.